This T cell receptor (beta chain) was captured in a study of blood T cell repertoires in COVID-19 (dated by TCRdb to the early 2020s). Regarding the complete study: The collaborator samples originated in the United States, Italy and Spain and spanned the acute and convalescent phases of COVID-19. A de-identified subject ID, COVID-19 status, age in years and sex were almost always included in the sample metadata. Where available, HLA class I and class II types were obtained from metadata supplied by the sample provider rather than from assay-based typing. The prospective study material was composed of cDNA or gDNA derived from T cells, B-cell-depleted T cells, or PBMCs. The repertoires were released in a freely available public database meant as a resource for research on the immune response to SARS-CoV-2. Deeply sampled blood TCRbeta repertoires from subjects exposed to, actively infected with, or recovered from COVID-19 were included in the dataset. Samples were obtained from the ongoing ImmuneRACE study (first 160 participants) and from 1,254 subjects provided by 6 global collaborators.

Broad study findings and their caveats: Clinical and demographic metadata were provided uncurated, with the amount varying by source and participant.

Remarks on this clone: There is no known antigen for this receptor. No quality values exist for individual bases; no much larger clone is one base distant.

The collaborating institutions used their own protocols to collect whole blood in K2EDTA tubes. Collaborator samples were shipped for TCRbeta analysis as frozen whole blood, isolated PBMCs, or DNA extracted from either sample type. TCRbeta CDR3 regions were amplified from genomic DNA by means of the immunoSEQ Assay, a bias-controlled multiplex PCR. Turning to the authors' computational methods: Nucleated cell counts per sample were estimated from amplification of reference gene primers within the assay. To quantify the absolute abundance of each unique TCRbeta CDR3 rearrangement, sequence reads were collapsed and filtered. For each sample, productive Simpson clonality was calculated by taking the square root of Simpson's diversity index across productive rearrangements. TCRdb took this table from immuneACCESS and kept in-frame rearrangements with V and J called. Such tables lack part of the clones; where checked against another copy, unresolved V genes explain under half of the gap, and the rest is unexplained. For V, J and clone size, that table is used; D and trimming come from the DNA. The sample includes 100,000 to 120,000 clones, with around 81% observed a single time. Of the sample, less than 45% is held by the ten largest clones.

Sequenced material: peripheral blood. This clonotype was obtained from a man of 80 years or more with acute or convalescent COVID-19.

The DNA reads as follows: TGTGCCAGCAGTGCCTCTAGAACTACTCCTAACTATGGCTACACCTTC. Its amino acids are CASSASRTTPNYGYTF. This chain is built from TRBV2 and TRBJ1-2, with the identity of the D gene unclear. Trimming takes 4 bases from V and 0 bases from J, and the germline ends sit 15 bases apart. Sequences SNHLY (CDR1) and FYNNEI (CDR2) are obtained from the germline V gene. From the cysteine up to the phenylalanine, the CDR3 has a length of 16 residues. The CDR3 DNA has 48 bases and is translated from base 1.